One sample yielded the 22 T cell receptor beta chains listed below, sequenced in a study of cytomegalovirus exposure and HLA in healthy donors. Use of 60 Vbeta and 13 Jbeta primers characterized the PCR. Using immunoSEQ multiplex PCR, the repertoire was profiled, and TCRdb retains in-frame clones only, with some absent. The sample carries 150,000 to 250,000 clones, almost 85% recorded once. The sample consisted of PBMCs. All receptors derive from a woman between 50 and 59 years old in good health and CMV-seronegative.

This clone was counted between two and nine times. The CDR3 DNA reads as TGCGCCAGCAGCCTACAGATCACAGGGGGGACGACAGATACGCAGTATTTT. Encoded protein: CASSLQITGGTTDTQYF. The chain couples TRBV4-1 to TRBJ2-3; 8 nucleotides align to TRBD1. Germline-derived CDR1 and CDR2 are MGHRA and YSYEKL. Trimming took 4 bases from V and 3 from J; bases not matched to a gene: 12. The CDR3 runs to 17 residues.

The chain combines TRBV27 with TRBJ1-2; 9 bases align to TRBD1. The CDR3 contains 13 residues. V lost 8 bases, J lost 7 bases, and 8 bases stayed unmatched. Germline lookup yields CDR1 MNHEY and CDR2 SMNVEV (reference sequence). The CDR3 sequence: CASGDRVAGGYTF. The CDR3 DNA reads as TGTGCCAGCGGGGACAGGGTGGCGGGTGGCTACACCTTC.

The chain uses TRBV4-1 and TRBJ2-5; D uncertain. The germline V gene has CDR1 MGHRA and CDR2 YSYEKL. This CDR3 is built from 14 residues. The germline V and J ends were trimmed by 10 bases and 0 bases, with 15 bases remaining between them. The CDR3 protein is CATLMGRHQETQYF. CDR3 sequence (DNA): TGCGCCACCCTAATGGGCAGGCACCAAGAGACCCAGTACTTC.

About this clone itself: The same CDR3 arises from other DNA sequences in this sample as well. This chain joins TRBV10-3 and TRBJ1-1; 8 bases are shared with TRBD1. The V gene end was trimmed by 5 bases and the J gene end by 0 bases; junction bases not matched to a gene: 2. Germline V gene sequence: CDR1 ENHRY, CDR2 SYGVKD. CDR3 length equals 14 residues. The CDR3 DNA sequence: TGTGCCATCAGTAGGACAGGGCTGAACACTGAAGCTTTCTTT. This sequence encodes CAISRTGLNTEAFF.

There are a few counts of this clone. The chain has TRBV5-5 and TRBJ1-1; 7 nucleotides match TRBD1. The junction had 6 bases not matched to a gene; V was cut back by 4 bases and J by 0 bases. The CDR3 is made up of 15 amino acids. The germline V gene encodes CDR1 SGHKS and CDR2 YYEKEE (reference sequence). As DNA, the CDR3 is TGTGCCAGCAGCGACGGACAGGAATTGAACACTGAAGCTTTCTTT. This codes for CASSDGQELNTEAFF. Supplemented by reference TRBV5-5 and TRBJ1-1, the full variable domain reads DAGVTQSPTHLIKTRGQQVTLRCSPISGHKSVSWYQQVLGQGPQFIFQYYEKEERGRGNFPDRFSARQFPNYSSELNVNALLLGDSALYLCASSDGQELNTEAFFGQGTRLTVV.

In its sample, this clone was seen a few times. The chain links TRBV5-1 to TRBJ2-2; D perhaps matches TRBD2 (5 bases). The germline V gene has CDR1 SGHRS and CDR2 YFSETQ. This CDR3 contains 15 residues. V lost 4 bases to trimming and J lost 6 bases, with 16 bases between them. The CDR3 DNA sequence: TGCGCCAGCAGCGAATCGGCTATGGAGGCCGGGGAGCTGTTTTTT. Translating it yields CASSESAMEAGELFF.

This chain joins TRBV4-2 and TRBJ2-1; 14 bases align to TRBD2. The CDR3 is made up of 18 amino acids. Germline V gene lookup returns CDR1 LGHNA and CDR2 YNFKEQ. V dropped 3 bases and J dropped 6; count of bases not matched to a gene: 10. The CDR3 DNA reads TGTGCCAGCAGCCACCGCTCCGGGACTAGCGGGAGTGGCAATGAGCAGTTCTTC. This encodes CASSHRSGTSGSGNEQFF.

For this clone: The junction departs from the called germline gene at one end, perhaps through a read error. The chain is built from TRBV28 and TRBJ2-7; 9 bases line up with TRBD1. The germline V gene encodes CDR1 MDHEN and CDR2 SYDVKM. The CDR3 runs 14 residues. The CDR3 nucleotides are TGTGCCAGCAGTACCCCGGGACAGGGATCCCTCCAACGCTTC. Translating gives CASSTPGQGSLQRF.

The chain recombines TRBV19 with TRBJ2-1; the match to TRBD2 covers 9 bases. V lost 6 bases to trimming and J lost 11 bases; unmatched junction nucleotides: 17. The germline V gene has CDR1 LNHDA and CDR2 SQIVND (reference sequence). The CDR3 length is 16 residues. The CDR3 DNA sequence: TGTGCCAGTAGGCCAAACGAGAAAGGACTAGCGATACAGCAGTTCTTC. It is translated as CASRPNEKGLAIQQFF.

The J gene is TRBJ2-1, the V gene TRBV10-2; D might be TRBD2 (7 bases). There are 15 residues in the CDR3. Germline CDR1 reads WSHSY; CDR2 reads SAAADI. V was trimmed by 3 bases and J by 4 bases, leaving 13 bases between them. CDR3 loop: CASSDSGGLYNEQFF. CDR3 DNA: TGCGCCAGCAGTGACTCGGGGGGCCTGTACAATGAGCAGTTCTTC.

V usage is TRBV29-1 and J usage is TRBJ2-7; 14 bases are a match to TRBD2. The CDR3 loop spans 13 amino acids. CDR1 and CDR2 (germline): SQVTM, ANQGSEA. V was pared by 7 bases and J by 8 bases, with 7 bases of the junction left unmatched. The CDR3 is CSGIGTSGSQQYF. As DNA, the CDR3 is TGCAGCGGGATCGGGACTAGCGGGAGCCAGCAGTACTTC.

This chain connects TRBV6-1 to TRBJ1-2; D not certain. Germline V gene data show CDR1 as MNHNS and CDR2 as SASEGT. The CDR3 covers 12 residues. The CDR3 sequence: CATRLGLYGYTF. The CDR3 DNA follows: TGTGCAACTCGCTTGGGCCTCTATGGCTACACCTTC.

The genes are TRBV27 and TRBJ2-6; D not resolved. The CDR3 is made up of 17 amino acids. V gave up 5 bases and J gave up 0 bases, with 14 bases separating them. The V gene's germline CDR1 is MNHEY and CDR2 SMNVEV (reference sequence). CDR3 sequence: CASSAAGSYSGANVLTF. The CDR3 DNA follows: TGTGCCAGCAGTGCAGCCGGGTCGTACTCTGGGGCCAACGTCCTGACTTTC.

V and J are TRBV30 and TRBJ1-5; D is possibly TRBD1 (5 bases). This CDR3 region has 15 residues. Trimming left V 1 base short and J 6 bases short, with 16 bases between. CDR1 is GTSNPN, CDR2 SVGIG, per germline (reference sequence). Here the CDR3 DNA reads TGTGCCTGGAGTGGTTTTACTACAGGCGGTCAGCCCCAGCATTTT. Translation gives CAWSGFTTGGQPQHF.

The chain carries TRBV30 and TRBJ1-5; 7 bases line up with TRBD1. This CDR3 is built from 15 residues. V lost 2 bases and J lost 3; bases outside the gene matches: 7. From germline, CDR1 is GTSNPN and CDR2 SVGIG (reference sequence). The CDR3 loop reads CAWSRIDRDNQPQHF. The CDR3 coding sequence is TGTGCCTGGAGTAGAATCGACAGGGACAATCAGCCCCAGCATTTT.

This rearrangement joins TRBV2 to TRBJ1-5, with 8 positions matching TRBD1. Germline V gene data show CDR1 as SNHLY and CDR2 as FYNNEI. J gave up 7 bases and V 6 bases, and 17 bases lay outside the gene matches. The CDR3 consists of 17 residues. CDR3: CASSLLSDRVMRQPQHF. As DNA, the CDR3 is TGTGCCAGCAGCCTCCTCTCGGACAGGGTTATGCGGCAGCCCCAGCATTTT.

Concerning this clone itself: Other DNA sequences in this sample translate to the same CDR3. The chain carries TRBV7-9 and TRBJ2-6; no reliable D call. The CDR3 spans 15 residues. The germline V and J ends were trimmed by 3 bases and 0 bases, with 6 bases remaining between them. The germline CDR1 and CDR2 sequences are SEHNR and FQNEAQ (reference sequence). The DNA for the CDR3 is TGTGCCAGCAGCTTTAGTGGCTCTGGGGCCAACGTCCTGACTTTC. Residues: CASSFSGSGANVLTF.

This chain connects TRBV28 to TRBJ2-7; D is unresolved. Germline CDR1 MDHEN, CDR2 SYDVKM. Trimming stripped 7 bases from V and 4 bases from J, with 14 bases between. The CDR3 length is 13 residues. The CDR3 DNA reads as TGTGCCAGCACCCAATCAGGTGAATACGAGCAGTACTTC. Translated: CASTQSGEYEQYF.

In DNA form, the CDR3 reads TGTGCCAGCAGTTTATCCCAACGGGGGAGGTCCTCCTACGAGCAGTACTTC. Its translation is CASSLSQRGRSSYEQYF. The chain is built from TRBV28 and TRBJ2-7, with D possibly being TRBD2 (6 bases). The CDR3 is made up of 17 amino acids. V lost 1 base and J lost 0, with 16 bases in between. Germline V gene lookup returns CDR1 MDHEN and CDR2 SYDVKM.

The rearrangement uses TRBV7-9 and TRBJ2-3; the match to TRBD2 covers 14 bases. The length of the CDR3 is 16 residues. Looked up from germline, CDR1 is SEHNR and CDR2 is FQNEAQ (reference sequence). Germline trimming cut 3 bases from V and 6 bases from J; bases unmatched to any gene: 5. The CDR3 DNA reads as TGTGCCAGCAGCTTGGGACTAGCGGGAGTCCCGGATACGCAGTATTTT. This gives the protein CASSLGLAGVPDTQYF.

The V and J genes are TRBV7-9 and TRBJ2-5; 8 bases are a match to TRBD2. The trim removed 5 bases at V and 4 bases at J, leaving 12 bases unmatched. The germline CDR1 and CDR2 sequences are SEHNR and FQNEAQ (reference sequence). CDR3 length: 16 residues. The CDR3: CASSLRAGVGRETQYF. Written as DNA, the CDR3 is TGTGCCAGCAGCCTCCGAGCGGGAGTTGGGCGAGAGACCCAGTACTTC.

CDR3 DNA: TGCGCCAGCAGGCAGGGACAGGGAAACACAGATACGCAGTATTTT. Its protein is CASRQGQGNTDTQYF. This rearrangement joins TRBV5-1 to TRBJ2-3, with 9 positions matching TRBD1. The junction had 6 bases not matched to a gene; V was cut back by 5 bases and J by 2 bases. The CDR3 covers 15 residues. CDR1 and CDR2 (germline): SGHRS, YFSETQ. Using reference TRBV5-1 and TRBJ2-3 for the parts outside the CDR3, the full variable domain is KAGVTQTPRYLIKTRGQQVTLSCSPISGHRSVSWYQQTPGQGLQFLFEYFSETQRNKGNFPGRFSGRQFSNSRSEMNVSTLELGDSALYLCASRQGQGNTDTQYFGPGTRLTVL.